This entry lists 5 T cell receptor beta chains sequenced from one sample in a study of long-term antiretroviral therapy in people with HIV. It was version v3.0 of the immunoSEQ assay that was run at survey level. Only in-frame clones appear in the TCRdb table, and some are missing; sequencing was by immunoSEQ multiplex PCR. The sample contains 13,000 or so clones, 65% to 85% of which appear only once. The source was unsorted PBMCs, collected 1.3 years after starting antiretroviral therapy. All receptors come from a woman between 18 and 29 years old with HIV.

The count of this clone is one. The rearrangement uses TRBV9 and TRBJ2-1; 9 nucleotides agree with TRBD2. This CDR3 spans 14 amino acids. Per germline, CDR1 SGDLS and CDR2 YYNGEE. V lost 0 bases to trimming and J lost 9 bases; unmatched junction nucleotides: 4. The CDR3: CASSVEERGAEQFF. In DNA form, the CDR3 reads TGTGCCAGCAGCGTAGAGGAGCGGGGGGCTGAGCAGTTCTTC.

The chain carries TRBV6-5 and TRBJ2-7, with D possibly matching TRBD1 (6 bases). The V end lost 7 bases, the J end lost 2 bases, and 15 bases lay between the germline ends. The germline V gene encodes CDR1 MNHEY and CDR2 SVGAGI. The CDR3 is 14 residues long. The CDR3 loop is CASTKNRETYEQYF. CDR3 nucleotides: TGTGCCAGCACTAAAAACAGGGAGACCTACGAGCAGTACTTC.

The V gene is TRBV7-3, the J gene TRBJ1-1; 7 nucleotides align to TRBD1. The CDR3 loop spans 16 amino acids. The V gene end was trimmed by 0 bases and the J gene end by 5 bases; junction bases not matched to a gene: 9. The V gene's germline CDR1 is SGHTA and CDR2 FQGTGA. CDR3 DNA sequence: TGTGCCAGCAGCTTAACGGCTCCAGGGGGGGGAACTGAAGCTTTCTTT. Its translation is CASSLTAPGGGTEAFF.

This clone rates as medium-sized. The chain carries TRBV14 and TRBJ1-2; the D is unclear. V was pared by 4 bases and J by 7 bases, with 13 bases between. This CDR3 comprises 13 residues. CDR1 is SGHDN, CDR2 FVKESK, per germline. CDR3: CASSLTNTGGYTF. CDR3 coding DNA: TGTGCCAGCAGCCTAACAAACACGGGTGGCTACACCTTC.

V gene TRBV29-1 combines with J gene TRBJ2-1; D uncertain. The CDR3 spans 11 residues. V dropped 4 bases and J dropped 10 bases, with 11 bases sitting between them. CDR1 is SQVTM, CDR2 ANQGSEA, per germline. The CDR3 protein is CSVGVGYEQFF. The CDR3 nucleotides are TGCAGCGTTGGGGTTGGCTACGAGCAGTTCTTC.